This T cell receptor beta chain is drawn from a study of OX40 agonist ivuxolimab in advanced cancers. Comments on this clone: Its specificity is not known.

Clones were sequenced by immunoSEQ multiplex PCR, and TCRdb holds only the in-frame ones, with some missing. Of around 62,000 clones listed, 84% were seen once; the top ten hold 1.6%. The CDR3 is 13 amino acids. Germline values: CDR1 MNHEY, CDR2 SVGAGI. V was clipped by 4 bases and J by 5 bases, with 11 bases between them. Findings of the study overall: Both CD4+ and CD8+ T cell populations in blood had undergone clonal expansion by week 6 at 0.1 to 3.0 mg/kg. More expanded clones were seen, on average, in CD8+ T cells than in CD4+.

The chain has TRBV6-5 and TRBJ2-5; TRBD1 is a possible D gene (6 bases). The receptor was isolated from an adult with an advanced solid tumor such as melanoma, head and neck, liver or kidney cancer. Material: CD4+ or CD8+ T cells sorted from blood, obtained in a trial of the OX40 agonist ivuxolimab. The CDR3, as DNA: TGTGCCAGCAGTTTAACAGGGCGGGAGACCCAGTACTTC. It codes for CASSLTGRETQYF.